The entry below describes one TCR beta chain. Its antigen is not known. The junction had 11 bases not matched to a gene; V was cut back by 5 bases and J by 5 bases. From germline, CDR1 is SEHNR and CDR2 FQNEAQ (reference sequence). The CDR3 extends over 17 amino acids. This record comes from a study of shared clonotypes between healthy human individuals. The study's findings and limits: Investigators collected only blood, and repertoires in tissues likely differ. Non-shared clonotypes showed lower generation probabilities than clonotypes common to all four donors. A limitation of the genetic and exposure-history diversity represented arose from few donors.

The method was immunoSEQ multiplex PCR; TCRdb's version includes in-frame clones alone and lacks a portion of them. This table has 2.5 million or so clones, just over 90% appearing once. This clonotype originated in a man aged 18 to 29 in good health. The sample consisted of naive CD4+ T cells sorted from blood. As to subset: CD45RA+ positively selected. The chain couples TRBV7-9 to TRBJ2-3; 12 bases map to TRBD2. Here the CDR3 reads CASSRTFSGLAGDTQYF. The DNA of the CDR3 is TGTGCCAGCAGCCGCACTTTTTCGGGACTAGCGGGAGATACGCAGTATTTT.